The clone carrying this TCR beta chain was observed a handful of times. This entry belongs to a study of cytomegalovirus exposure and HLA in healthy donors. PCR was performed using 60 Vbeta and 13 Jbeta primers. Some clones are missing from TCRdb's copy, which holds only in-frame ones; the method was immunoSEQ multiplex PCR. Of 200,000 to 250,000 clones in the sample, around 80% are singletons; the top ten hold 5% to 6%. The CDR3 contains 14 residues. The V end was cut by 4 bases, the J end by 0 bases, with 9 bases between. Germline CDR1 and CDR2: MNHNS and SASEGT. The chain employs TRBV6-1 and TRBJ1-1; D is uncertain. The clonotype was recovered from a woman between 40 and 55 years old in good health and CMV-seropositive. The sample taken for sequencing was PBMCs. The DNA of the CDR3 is TGTGCCAGCAGTGTGACATTTATGAACACTGAAGCTTTCTTT. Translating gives CASSVTFMNTEAFF.